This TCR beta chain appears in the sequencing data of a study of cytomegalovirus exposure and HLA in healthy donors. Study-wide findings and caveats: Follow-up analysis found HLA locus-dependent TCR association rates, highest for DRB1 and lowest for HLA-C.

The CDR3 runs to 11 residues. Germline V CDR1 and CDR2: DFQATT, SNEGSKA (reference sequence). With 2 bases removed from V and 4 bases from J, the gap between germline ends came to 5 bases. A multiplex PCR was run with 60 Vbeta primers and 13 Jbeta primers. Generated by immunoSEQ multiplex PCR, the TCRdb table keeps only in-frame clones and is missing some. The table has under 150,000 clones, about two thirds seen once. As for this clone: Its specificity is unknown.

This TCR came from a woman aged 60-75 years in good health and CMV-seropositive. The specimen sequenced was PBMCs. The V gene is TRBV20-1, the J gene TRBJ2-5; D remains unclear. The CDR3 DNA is TGCAGTGCTAGACGAGGAGAGACCCAGTACTTC. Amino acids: CSARRGETQYF.